This T cell receptor (beta chain) was retrieved from a study of human T cells and chemical hapten exposure. Each CDR3 protein gets one entry after TCRdb re-called the RACE reads with MiXCR. The repertoire holds more than 110,000 distinct CDR3 sequences, with 12% as singletons. This clonotype has just a few counts. Its matching antigen is unknown. The junction differs from germline at one of its ends, possibly a read error. The CDR3 contains 18 residues. Germline CDR1 and CDR2: MNHEY and SVGEGT. The sample's time point: patch test 2, 6 weeks after DPC sensitization. Sample treatment: therapeutic diphenylcyclopropenone sensitization with weekly scalp DPC. Study-level points and caveats: Significantly more large CDR3 similarity clusters were formed by expanded TCRs than by controls.

The material sequenced was whole blood, taken in connection with sensitization to the hapten diphenylcyclopropenone (DPC). The source is a woman aged 50 to 60 with alopecia areata. Some clones in this sample may be carry-over from other donors' samples. The rearrangement joins TRBV6-2 or TRBV6-3 to TRBJ2-1; TRBD1 aligns across 10 bases. CDR3 sequence: CARSYTRGTGALPNEQFF. In DNA, the CDR3 is TGTGCCAGAAGTTACACAAGGGGGACAGGGGCCCTGCCGAATGAGCAGTTCTTC.